Presented here are 12 T cell receptor beta chains from one specimen sequenced in a study of vaccination effects on CD4 cells after COVID-19. ViraFEST assay sequencing came after antigen-specific CD4+ T cells were expanded with viral peptide pools. An approximately 10-day culture period preceded the isolation of CD4+ T cells. No antigens are known for them. Some clones are missing from TCRdb's copy, which holds only in-frame ones; the method was immunoSEQ multiplex PCR. The top ten hold 24% of the sample, which has some 11,000 clones, roughly 74% seen once. The sequences come from CD4+ T cells from PBMCs cultured with HCoV-229E spike peptides, collected before COVID-19 vaccination. The receptors derive from a human donor who received a COVID-19 vaccine.

The rearrangement links TRBV19 to TRBJ2-7, with D perhaps matching TRBD1 (7 bases). The CDR3 has 16 residues. Trimming cost V 6 bases and J 0 bases, with 18 bases left between them. Per the germline V gene, CDR1 is LNHDA and CDR2 is SQIVND (reference sequence). CDR3: CASRERGDSSSYEQYF. Written as DNA, the CDR3 is TGTGCCAGTAGGGAAAGGGGGGACAGTAGCTCCTACGAGCAGTACTTC.

This chain joins TRBV7-3 and TRBJ1-1, with no clear D. CDR1 and CDR2 (germline): SGHTA, FQGTGA. The CDR3 sequence is 13 residues long. Trimming removed 1 base from V and 3 bases from J, with 6 bases in between. CDR3 residues: CASSLSFDTEAFF. CDR3 bases: TGTGCCAGCAGCTTAAGTTTCGACACTGAAGCTTTCTTT.

By frequency in the sample, this clone is large. The V call is TRBV5-1, the J call TRBJ2-5; D is ambiguous. Germline CDR1 and CDR2: SGHRS and YFSETQ. The CDR3 is 16 residues long. Trimming pared 0 bases from V and 1 base from J, leaving 13 bases between. CDR3: CASSLDGRLLQETQYF. The CDR3 region has the DNA TGCGCCAGCAGCTTGGATGGCAGACTCCTCCAAGAGACCCAGTACTTC.

The chain couples TRBV5-1 to TRBJ1-1, with D unresolved. Trimming shortened V by 4 bases and J by 1 base, and 11 bases separated the two germline ends. Germline assignment: CDR1 SGHRS and CDR2 YFSETQ. CDR3 length: 14 amino acids. The CDR3 region is CASSPALKNTEAFF. For the CDR3, the DNA is TGCGCCAGCAGCCCCGCTCTCAAGAACACTGAAGCTTTCTTT.

This chain joins TRBV10-3 and TRBJ2-7; D possibly uses TRBD1 or TRBD2 (5 bases each). With 4 bases removed from V and 7 bases from J, the gap between germline ends came to 14 bases. Germline values: CDR1 ENHRY, CDR2 SYGVKD. The CDR3 consists of 13 residues. Here the CDR3 reads CAISVGVRGEQYF. For the CDR3, the DNA is TGTGCCATCAGTGTGGGGGTACGAGGGGAGCAGTACTTC.

The chain combines TRBV7-2 with TRBJ2-3; D not certain. CDR3 length: 14 residues. Deletions cut 3 bases from V and 2 bases from J, with 9 bases between. Per the germline V gene, CDR1 is SGHTA and CDR2 is FQGNSA. The CDR3 DNA reads as TGTGCCAGCAGCTTTGCCAGGCCCACAGATACGCAGTATTTT. It encodes CASSFARPTDTQYF.

The chain links TRBV12-5 to TRBJ1-5; D perhaps matches TRBD1 (6 bases). Germline CDR1 and CDR2: LGHNT and FRNRAP. Trimming shortened V by 0 bases and J by 6 bases, and 18 bases separated the two germline ends. The CDR3 extends over 17 amino acids. CDR3 residues: CASGLVIGGPVFQPQHF. For the CDR3, the DNA is TGTGCTAGTGGTTTGGTAATTGGGGGGCCTGTATTTCAGCCCCAGCATTTT.

The chain uses TRBV12-5 and TRBJ2-3; TRBD2 matches 13 bases. Trimming removed 1 base from V and 5 bases from J; junction bases left unmatched: 3. The CDR3 is 16 amino acids. Germline values: CDR1 LGHNT, CDR2 FRNRAP. The CDR3 loop reads CASGLGLAGGGDTQYF. The CDR3 DNA follows: TGTGCTAGTGGTTTGGGACTAGCGGGGGGTGGAGATACGCAGTATTTT.

CDR3 DNA sequence: TGTGCCAGTAGTATAGTAGCGGGAGTCTACGAGCAGTACTTC. This translates into CASSIVAGVYEQYF. The chain employs TRBV19 and TRBJ2-7, with TRBD2 identical over 9 bases. CDR1 and CDR2 from the germline V gene are LNHDA and SQIVND (reference sequence). The CDR3 length is 14 residues. The V segment lost 1 base and the J segment 3 bases; nucleotides outside the gene matches: 1.

This chain connects TRBV5-1 to TRBJ2-6; tentative D call: TRBD1 (6 bases). Germline loops: CDR1 SGHRS, CDR2 YFSETQ. Deletions cut 5 bases from V and 0 bases from J, with 15 bases between. The CDR3 runs to 17 residues. The CDR3 nucleotides are TGCGCCAGCAGTTACTTCCAACAGGGCTCTGGGGCCAACGTCCTGACTTTC. Amino acid sequence: CASSYFQQGSGANVLTF.

The chain carries TRBV7-2 and TRBJ2-7; no reliable D call. The CDR3 runs 14 residues. V was trimmed by 1 base and J by 6 bases, leaving 13 bases between them. The germline gives CDR1 SGHTA, CDR2 FQGNSA. The CDR3 here is CASSLDQLMGEQYF. CDR3 DNA sequence: TGTGCCAGCAGCTTAGATCAGTTAATGGGCGAGCAGTACTTC. Full variable domain (remainder filled in from reference TRBV7-2 and TRBJ2-7): GAGVSQSPSNKVTEKGKDVELRCDPISGHTALYWYRQSLGQGLEFLIYFQGNSAPDKSGLPSDRFSAERTGGSVSTLTIQRTQQEDSAVYLCASSLDQLMGEQYFGPGTRLTVT.

V gene TRBV30 combines with J gene TRBJ1-1, with D unclear. V was trimmed by 5 bases and J by 4 bases, leaving 8 bases between them. The CDR3 has 11 residues. CDR1 and CDR2 from the germline V gene are GTSNPN and SVGIG (reference sequence). The CDR3 reads CAWGRFTEAFF. CDR3 coding DNA: TGTGCCTGGGGCAGATTCACTGAAGCTTTCTTT.